Following are 10 T cell receptor beta chains from one sample sequenced in a study of T cell responses to AZD1222 COVID-19 vaccine (dated by TCRdb to the early 2020s). Preparation of the library involved the immunoSEQ multiplex PCR assay. This immuneACCESS table, as held by TCRdb, lists in-frame sequences with V and J called but not all clones. Of the missing ones, under half trace to an unresolved V gene in checked studies; the others have no known cause. The sample table lists more than 150,000 clones, around 89% of them with a count of one. In total, the top ten clones hold about 6.1% of the sample. The time point label corresponds to: baseline before first vaccination. The material was peripheral blood, obtained on day 0 of AZD1222 vaccination. The receptors here all came from an adult in good health.

The gene calls are TRBV23-1 and TRBJ1-1; unclear D gene. TRBV23-1 is an ORF, and what it does is uncertain. The CDR3 loop spans 18 amino acids. The germline V and J ends were trimmed by 0 bases and 1 base, with 18 bases remaining between them. In DNA form, the CDR3 reads TGCGCCAGCAGTCAATCGTGCCGAAAACGATTTACGAACACTGAAGCTTTCTTT. Its translation is CASSQSCRKRFTNTEAFF.

This clone appeared a single time. V gene TRBV18 combines with J gene TRBJ2-7, with 9 positions matching TRBD1. In germline, CDR1 is KGHSH, CDR2 LQKENI. The CDR3 contains 16 residues. J lost 1 base, V lost 3 bases, and 7 bases had no gene match. DNA for the CDR3: TGTGCCAGCTCACCCAAGGGACAGGGCCAATCCTACGAGCAGTACTTC. Its translation is CASSPKGQGQSYEQYF.

This clone is judged medium-sized. V usage is TRBV6-2 or TRBV6-3 and J usage is TRBJ2-7; the match to TRBD2 covers 14 bases. V trimming: 6 bases; J trimming: 0 bases; junction bases outside the gene matches: 10. This CDR3 region has 18 residues. The V gene's germline CDR1 is MNHEY and CDR2 SVGEGT. The CDR3 region is CASSSGLAGGQSSYEQYF. The DNA of the CDR3 is TGTGCCAGCAGCTCTGGACTAGCGGGAGGCCAAAGCTCCTACGAGCAGTACTTC.

The V and J genes are TRBV28 and TRBJ1-5, with D hard to call. V lost 7 bases, J lost 6 bases, and 19 bases lay in between. The CDR3 consists of 15 residues. From germline, CDR1 is MDHEN and CDR2 SYDVKM. The CDR3 spells CASNTVQVLGQPQHF. CDR3 DNA sequence: TGTGCCAGCAACACTGTCCAGGTTTTGGGTCAGCCCCAGCATTTT.

J is TRBJ1-2 and V is TRBV28; 7 positions match TRBD1. Trimming at V came to 8 bases and at J to 7 bases, leaving 13 bases not matched to a gene. This CDR3 is 14 amino acids long. Germline V gives CDR1 MDHEN, CDR2 SYDVKM. This CDR3 reads CASDQGGTTGGYTF. The CDR3 coding sequence is TGTGCCAGCGATCAGGGGGGGACCACAGGTGGCTACACCTTC.

This chain uses TRBV5-3 with TRBJ2-7; 13 nucleotides match TRBD2. TRBV5-3 is labeled an ORF, and its function is uncertain. This CDR3 contains 17 residues. Germline trimming cut 4 bases from V and 1 base from J; bases unmatched to any gene: 8. The CDR3 sequence: CARSTGTSGKDSYEQYF. CDR3 bases: TGTGCCAGAAGCACCGGGACTAGCGGGAAGGATTCCTACGAGCAGTACTTC.

To note about this clone: The sample contains more than one DNA sequence encoding this CDR3. The V and J genes are TRBV5-1 and TRBJ2-7; unclear D gene. The germline gives CDR1 SGHRS, CDR2 YFSETQ. The CDR3 runs to 12 residues. V lost 0 bases and J lost 4, with 5 bases in between. The CDR3 protein is CASSLDGYEQYF. CDR3 nucleotides: TGCGCCAGCAGCTTGGATGGGTACGAGCAGTACTTC.

This chain links TRBV5-6 with TRBJ1-2; a possible D gene is TRBD1 (5 bases). Trimming left V 2 bases short and J 6 bases short, with 17 bases between. In germline, CDR1 is SGHDT, CDR2 YYEEEE. The CDR3 has 15 residues. In DNA form, the CDR3 reads TGTGCCAGCAGCTTTTACGACAGAAATCGAGATGGCTACACCTTC. As protein: CASSFYDRNRDGYTF.

The V and J genes are TRBV5-1 and TRBJ1-1; D is possibly TRBD1 (5 bases). This CDR3 has 14 amino acids. The V gene lost 4 bases and the J gene lost 4 bases, with 14 bases spanning the gap. Germline assignment: CDR1 SGHRS and CDR2 YFSETQ. The CDR3 bases are TGCGCCAGCAGCCCGGACGGGGGAGCCACTGAAGCTTTCTTT. Translating gives CASSPDGGATEAFF. Full variable domain (missing parts from reference TRBV5-1 and TRBJ1-1): KAGVTQTPRYLIKTRGQQVTLSCSPISGHRSVSWYQQTPGQGLQFLFEYFSETQRNKGNFPGRFSGRQFSNSRSEMNVSTLELGDSALYLCASSPDGGATEAFFGQGTRLTVV.

The rearrangement uses TRBV2 and TRBJ1-4; 8 bases fit TRBD1. The V and J ends lost 4 bases and 5 bases, in that order; junction bases with no gene match: 3. The CDR3 runs to 14 residues. Germline assignment: CDR1 SNHLY and CDR2 FYNNEI. CDR3 loop: CASSGDRINEKLFF. DNA for the CDR3: TGTGCCAGCAGTGGGGACAGGATAAATGAAAAACTGTTTTTT.